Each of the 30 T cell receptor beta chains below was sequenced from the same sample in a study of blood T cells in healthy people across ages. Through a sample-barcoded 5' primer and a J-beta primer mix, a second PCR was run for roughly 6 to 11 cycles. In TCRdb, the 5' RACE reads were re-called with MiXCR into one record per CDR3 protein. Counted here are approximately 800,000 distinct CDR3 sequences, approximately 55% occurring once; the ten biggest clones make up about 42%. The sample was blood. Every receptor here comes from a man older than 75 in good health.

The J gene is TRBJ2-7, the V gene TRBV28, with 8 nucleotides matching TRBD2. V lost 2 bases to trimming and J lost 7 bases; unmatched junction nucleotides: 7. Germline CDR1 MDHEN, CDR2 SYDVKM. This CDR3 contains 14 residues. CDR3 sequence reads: CASSLGAGEGEQYF. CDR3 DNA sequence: TGTGCCAGCAGTTTAGGAGCGGGAGAAGGTGAGCAGTACTTC.

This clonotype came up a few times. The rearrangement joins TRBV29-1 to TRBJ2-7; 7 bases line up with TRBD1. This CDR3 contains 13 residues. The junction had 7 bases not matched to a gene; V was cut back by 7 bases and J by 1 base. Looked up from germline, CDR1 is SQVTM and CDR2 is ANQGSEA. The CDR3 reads CSGTGDRSYEQYF. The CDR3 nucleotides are TGCAGCGGTACAGGGGACCGTTCCTACGAGCAGTACTTC.

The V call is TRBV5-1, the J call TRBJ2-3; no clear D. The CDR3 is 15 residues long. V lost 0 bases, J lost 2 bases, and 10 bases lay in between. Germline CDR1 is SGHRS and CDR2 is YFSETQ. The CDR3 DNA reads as TGCGCCAGCAGCTTGGCTCGTCTGCCCACAGATACGCAGTATTTT. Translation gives CASSLARLPTDTQYF.

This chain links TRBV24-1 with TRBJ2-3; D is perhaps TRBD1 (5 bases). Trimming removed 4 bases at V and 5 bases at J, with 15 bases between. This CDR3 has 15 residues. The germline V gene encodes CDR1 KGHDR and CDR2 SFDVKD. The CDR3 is CATSDLTRAEDTQYF. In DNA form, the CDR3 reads TGTGCCACCAGTGACCTGACCAGGGCGGAAGATACGCAGTATTTT.

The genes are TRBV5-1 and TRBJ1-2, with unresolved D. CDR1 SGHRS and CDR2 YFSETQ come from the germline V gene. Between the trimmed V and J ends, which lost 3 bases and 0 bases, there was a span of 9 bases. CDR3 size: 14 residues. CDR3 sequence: CASSSGKANYGYTF. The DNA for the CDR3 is TGCGCCAGCAGCTCGGGCAAAGCTAACTATGGCTACACCTTC.

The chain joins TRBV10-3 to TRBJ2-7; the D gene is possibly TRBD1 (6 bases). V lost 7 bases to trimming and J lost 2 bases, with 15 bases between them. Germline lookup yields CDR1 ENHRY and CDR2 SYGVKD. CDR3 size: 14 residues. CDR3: CAITNRDTTYEQYF. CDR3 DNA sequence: TGTGCCATCACCAACCGGGACACGACCTACGAGCAGTACTTC.

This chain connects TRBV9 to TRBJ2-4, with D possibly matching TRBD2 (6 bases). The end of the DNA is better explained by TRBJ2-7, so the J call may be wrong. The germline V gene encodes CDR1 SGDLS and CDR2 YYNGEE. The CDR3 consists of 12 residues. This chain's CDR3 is CASGRDLSEQYF. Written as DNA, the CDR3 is TGTGCCAGCGGTCGGGACTTGAGCGAGCAGTACTTC.

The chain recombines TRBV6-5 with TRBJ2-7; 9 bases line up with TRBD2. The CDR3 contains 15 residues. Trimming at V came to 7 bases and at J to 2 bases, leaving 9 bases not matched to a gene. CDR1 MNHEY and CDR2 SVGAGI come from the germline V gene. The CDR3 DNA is TGTGCCAGCATCCCCCGGCGGGAGGGTACCTACGAGCAGTACTTC. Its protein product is CASIPRREGTYEQYF.

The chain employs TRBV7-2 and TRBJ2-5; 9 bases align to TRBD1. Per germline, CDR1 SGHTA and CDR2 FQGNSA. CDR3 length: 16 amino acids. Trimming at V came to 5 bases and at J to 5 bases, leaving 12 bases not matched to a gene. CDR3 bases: TGTGCCAGCAGCCTACAGACAGGGGGAATATTGGAGACCCAGTACTTC. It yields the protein CASSLQTGGILETQYF. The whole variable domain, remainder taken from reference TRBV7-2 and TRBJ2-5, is GAGVSQSPSNKVTEKGKDVELRCDPISGHTALYWYRQSLGQGLEFLIYFQGNSAPDKSGLPSDRFSAERTGGSVSTLTIQRTQQEDSAVYLCASSLQTGGILETQYFGPGTRLLVL.

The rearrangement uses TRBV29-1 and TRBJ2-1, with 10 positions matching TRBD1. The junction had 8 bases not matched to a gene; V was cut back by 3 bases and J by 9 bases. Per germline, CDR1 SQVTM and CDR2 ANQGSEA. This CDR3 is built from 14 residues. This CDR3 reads CSVEAGQGMGEQFF. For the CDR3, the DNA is TGCAGCGTTGAGGCGGGACAGGGGATGGGTGAGCAGTTCTTC.

The chain's CDR3 is CASSEAVGKGYTF. The DNA for the CDR3 is TGTGCCAGCAGTGAAGCGGTGGGGAAGGGCTACACCTTC. The rearrangement links TRBV6-1 to TRBJ1-2; D unclear. Trimming left V 0 bases short and J 8 bases short, with 10 bases between. The CDR3 runs to 13 residues. Germline CDR1 is MNHNS and CDR2 is SASEGT.

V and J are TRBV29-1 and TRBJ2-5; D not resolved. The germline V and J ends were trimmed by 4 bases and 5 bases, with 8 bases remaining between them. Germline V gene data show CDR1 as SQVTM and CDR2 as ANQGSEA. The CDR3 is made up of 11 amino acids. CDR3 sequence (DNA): TGCAGCGTTGCCCCGCTCGAGACCCAGTACTTC. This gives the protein CSVAPLETQYF.

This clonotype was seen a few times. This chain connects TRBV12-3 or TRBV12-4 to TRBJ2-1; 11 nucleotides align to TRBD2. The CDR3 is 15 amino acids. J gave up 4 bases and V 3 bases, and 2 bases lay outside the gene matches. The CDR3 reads CASSFPSGRYNEQFF. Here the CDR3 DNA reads TGTGCCAGCAGTTTCCCTAGCGGGAGGTACAATGAGCAGTTCTTC.

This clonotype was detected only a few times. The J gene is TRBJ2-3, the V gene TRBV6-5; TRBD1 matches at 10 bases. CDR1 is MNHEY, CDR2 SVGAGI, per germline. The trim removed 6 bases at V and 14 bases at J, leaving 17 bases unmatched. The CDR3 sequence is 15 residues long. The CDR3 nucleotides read TGTGCCAGCAGAACGGGACAGGGGACGCACAGATACGCGTATTTT. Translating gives CASRTGQGTHRYAYF.

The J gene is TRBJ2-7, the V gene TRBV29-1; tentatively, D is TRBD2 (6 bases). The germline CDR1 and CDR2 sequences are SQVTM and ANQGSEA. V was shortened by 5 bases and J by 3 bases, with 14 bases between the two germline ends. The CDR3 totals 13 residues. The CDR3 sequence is CSVSPGSLYEQYF. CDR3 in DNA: TGCAGCGTTAGTCCCGGGAGTCTCTACGAGCAGTACTTC.

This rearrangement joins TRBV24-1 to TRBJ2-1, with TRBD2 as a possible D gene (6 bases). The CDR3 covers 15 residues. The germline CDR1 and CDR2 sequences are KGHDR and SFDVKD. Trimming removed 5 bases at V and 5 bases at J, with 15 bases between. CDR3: CATSGDGTPHNEQFF. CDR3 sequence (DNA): TGTGCCACCAGTGGAGACGGGACTCCGCACAATGAGCAGTTCTTC.

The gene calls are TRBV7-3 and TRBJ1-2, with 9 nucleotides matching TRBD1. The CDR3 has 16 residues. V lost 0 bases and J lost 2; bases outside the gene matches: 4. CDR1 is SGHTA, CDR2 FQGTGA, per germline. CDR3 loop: CASSLTGGTGNYGYTF. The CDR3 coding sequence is TGTGCCAGCAGCTTAACCGGGGGGACAGGGAACTATGGCTACACCTTC.

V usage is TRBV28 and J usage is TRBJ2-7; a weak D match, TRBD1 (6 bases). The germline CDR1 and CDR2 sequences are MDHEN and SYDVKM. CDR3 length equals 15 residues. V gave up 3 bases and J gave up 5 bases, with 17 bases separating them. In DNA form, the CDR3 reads TGTGCCAGCAGTTTGTTGGGGGCGGGCAAAGACGAGCAGTACTTC. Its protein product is CASSLLGAGKDEQYF.

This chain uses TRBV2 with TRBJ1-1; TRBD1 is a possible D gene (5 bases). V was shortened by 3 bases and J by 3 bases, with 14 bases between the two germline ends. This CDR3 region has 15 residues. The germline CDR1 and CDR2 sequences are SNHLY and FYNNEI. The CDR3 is CASSELGARDTEAFF. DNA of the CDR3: TGTGCCAGCAGTGAGTTGGGCGCCAGGGACACTGAAGCTTTCTTT.

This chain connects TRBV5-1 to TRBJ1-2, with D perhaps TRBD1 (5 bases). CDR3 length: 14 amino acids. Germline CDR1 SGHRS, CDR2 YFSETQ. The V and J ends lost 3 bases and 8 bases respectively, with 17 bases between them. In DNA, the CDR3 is TGCGCCAGCAGCTGGGGCCTGGGGTCGCAAGGCTACACCTTC. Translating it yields CASSWGLGSQGYTF.

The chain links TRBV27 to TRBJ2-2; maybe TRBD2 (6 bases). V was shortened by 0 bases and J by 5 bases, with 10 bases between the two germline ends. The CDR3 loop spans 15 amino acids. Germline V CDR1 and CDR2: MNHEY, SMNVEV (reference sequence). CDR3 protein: CASSLSRRGTGELFF. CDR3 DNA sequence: TGTGCCAGCAGTTTATCCAGGAGGGGTACCGGGGAGCTGTTTTTT.

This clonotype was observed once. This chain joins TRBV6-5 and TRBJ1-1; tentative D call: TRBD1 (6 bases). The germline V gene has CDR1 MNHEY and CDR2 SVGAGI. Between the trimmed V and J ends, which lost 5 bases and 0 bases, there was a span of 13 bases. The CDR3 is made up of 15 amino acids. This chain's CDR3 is CASSDRQALNTEAFF. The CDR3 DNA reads TGTGCCAGCAGTGACCGACAGGCCTTGAACACTGAAGCTTTCTTT.

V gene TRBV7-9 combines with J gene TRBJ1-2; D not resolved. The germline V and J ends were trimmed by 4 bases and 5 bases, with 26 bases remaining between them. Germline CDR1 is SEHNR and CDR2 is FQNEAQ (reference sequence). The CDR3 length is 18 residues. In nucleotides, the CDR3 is TGTGCCAGCAGCTCCCAGGCCCAAACCGCTGCCAAAATGTATGGCTACACCTTC. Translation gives CASSSQAQTAAKMYGYTF.

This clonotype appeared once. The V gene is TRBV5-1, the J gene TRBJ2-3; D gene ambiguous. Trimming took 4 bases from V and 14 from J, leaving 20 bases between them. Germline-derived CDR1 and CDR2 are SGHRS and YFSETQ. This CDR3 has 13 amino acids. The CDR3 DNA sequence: TGCGCCAGCAGCGCAGTGCGGCACAGATACGCGTATTTT. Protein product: CASSAVRHRYAYF.

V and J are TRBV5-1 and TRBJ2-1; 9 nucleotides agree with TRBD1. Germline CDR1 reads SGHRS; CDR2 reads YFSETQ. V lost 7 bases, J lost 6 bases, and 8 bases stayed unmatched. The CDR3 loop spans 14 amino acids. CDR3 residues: CASYRQGEGNEQFF. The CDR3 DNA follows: TGCGCCAGCTACCGACAGGGGGAGGGCAATGAGCAGTTCTTC. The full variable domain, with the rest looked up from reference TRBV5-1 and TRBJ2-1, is KAGVTQTPRYLIKTRGQQVTLSCSPISGHRSVSWYQQTPGQGLQFLFEYFSETQRNKGNFPGRFSGRQFSNSRSEMNVSTLELGDSALYLCASYRQGEGNEQFFGPGTRLTVL.

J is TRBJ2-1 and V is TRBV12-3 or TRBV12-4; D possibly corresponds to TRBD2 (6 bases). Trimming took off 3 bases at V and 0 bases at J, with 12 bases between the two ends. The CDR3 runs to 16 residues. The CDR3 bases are TGTGCCAGCAGTTTCGGGACTCCCCTCTCCTACAATGAGCAGTTCTTC. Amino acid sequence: CASSFGTPLSYNEQFF.

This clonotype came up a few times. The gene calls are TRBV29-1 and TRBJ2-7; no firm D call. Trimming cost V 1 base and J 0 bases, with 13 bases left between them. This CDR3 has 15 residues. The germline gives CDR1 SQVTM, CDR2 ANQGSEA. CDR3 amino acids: CSVEGYGLTSYEQYF. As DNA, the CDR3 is TGCAGCGTTGAAGGATACGGATTAACCTCCTACGAGCAGTACTTC.

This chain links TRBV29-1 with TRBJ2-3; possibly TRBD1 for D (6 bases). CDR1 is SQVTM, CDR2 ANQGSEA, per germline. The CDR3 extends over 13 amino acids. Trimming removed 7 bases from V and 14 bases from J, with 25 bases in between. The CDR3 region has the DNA TGCAGCGGGGAGAACAGGGAGCACAGATACGCGTATTTT. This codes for CSGENREHRYAYF.

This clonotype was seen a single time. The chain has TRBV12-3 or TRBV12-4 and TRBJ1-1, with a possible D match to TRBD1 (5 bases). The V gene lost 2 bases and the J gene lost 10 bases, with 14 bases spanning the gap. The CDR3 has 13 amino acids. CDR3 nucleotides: TGTGCCAGCAGTTTAATAGGGGTACAGACAGCTTTCTTT. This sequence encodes CASSLIGVQTAFF.

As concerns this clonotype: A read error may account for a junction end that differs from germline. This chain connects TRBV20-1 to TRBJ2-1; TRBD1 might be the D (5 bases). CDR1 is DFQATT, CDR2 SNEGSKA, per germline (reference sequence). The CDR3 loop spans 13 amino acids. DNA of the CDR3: TGCAGTGCTACGGACGGGCCCCCAGGGAAGCAGCTCTTC. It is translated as CSATDGPPGKQLF.